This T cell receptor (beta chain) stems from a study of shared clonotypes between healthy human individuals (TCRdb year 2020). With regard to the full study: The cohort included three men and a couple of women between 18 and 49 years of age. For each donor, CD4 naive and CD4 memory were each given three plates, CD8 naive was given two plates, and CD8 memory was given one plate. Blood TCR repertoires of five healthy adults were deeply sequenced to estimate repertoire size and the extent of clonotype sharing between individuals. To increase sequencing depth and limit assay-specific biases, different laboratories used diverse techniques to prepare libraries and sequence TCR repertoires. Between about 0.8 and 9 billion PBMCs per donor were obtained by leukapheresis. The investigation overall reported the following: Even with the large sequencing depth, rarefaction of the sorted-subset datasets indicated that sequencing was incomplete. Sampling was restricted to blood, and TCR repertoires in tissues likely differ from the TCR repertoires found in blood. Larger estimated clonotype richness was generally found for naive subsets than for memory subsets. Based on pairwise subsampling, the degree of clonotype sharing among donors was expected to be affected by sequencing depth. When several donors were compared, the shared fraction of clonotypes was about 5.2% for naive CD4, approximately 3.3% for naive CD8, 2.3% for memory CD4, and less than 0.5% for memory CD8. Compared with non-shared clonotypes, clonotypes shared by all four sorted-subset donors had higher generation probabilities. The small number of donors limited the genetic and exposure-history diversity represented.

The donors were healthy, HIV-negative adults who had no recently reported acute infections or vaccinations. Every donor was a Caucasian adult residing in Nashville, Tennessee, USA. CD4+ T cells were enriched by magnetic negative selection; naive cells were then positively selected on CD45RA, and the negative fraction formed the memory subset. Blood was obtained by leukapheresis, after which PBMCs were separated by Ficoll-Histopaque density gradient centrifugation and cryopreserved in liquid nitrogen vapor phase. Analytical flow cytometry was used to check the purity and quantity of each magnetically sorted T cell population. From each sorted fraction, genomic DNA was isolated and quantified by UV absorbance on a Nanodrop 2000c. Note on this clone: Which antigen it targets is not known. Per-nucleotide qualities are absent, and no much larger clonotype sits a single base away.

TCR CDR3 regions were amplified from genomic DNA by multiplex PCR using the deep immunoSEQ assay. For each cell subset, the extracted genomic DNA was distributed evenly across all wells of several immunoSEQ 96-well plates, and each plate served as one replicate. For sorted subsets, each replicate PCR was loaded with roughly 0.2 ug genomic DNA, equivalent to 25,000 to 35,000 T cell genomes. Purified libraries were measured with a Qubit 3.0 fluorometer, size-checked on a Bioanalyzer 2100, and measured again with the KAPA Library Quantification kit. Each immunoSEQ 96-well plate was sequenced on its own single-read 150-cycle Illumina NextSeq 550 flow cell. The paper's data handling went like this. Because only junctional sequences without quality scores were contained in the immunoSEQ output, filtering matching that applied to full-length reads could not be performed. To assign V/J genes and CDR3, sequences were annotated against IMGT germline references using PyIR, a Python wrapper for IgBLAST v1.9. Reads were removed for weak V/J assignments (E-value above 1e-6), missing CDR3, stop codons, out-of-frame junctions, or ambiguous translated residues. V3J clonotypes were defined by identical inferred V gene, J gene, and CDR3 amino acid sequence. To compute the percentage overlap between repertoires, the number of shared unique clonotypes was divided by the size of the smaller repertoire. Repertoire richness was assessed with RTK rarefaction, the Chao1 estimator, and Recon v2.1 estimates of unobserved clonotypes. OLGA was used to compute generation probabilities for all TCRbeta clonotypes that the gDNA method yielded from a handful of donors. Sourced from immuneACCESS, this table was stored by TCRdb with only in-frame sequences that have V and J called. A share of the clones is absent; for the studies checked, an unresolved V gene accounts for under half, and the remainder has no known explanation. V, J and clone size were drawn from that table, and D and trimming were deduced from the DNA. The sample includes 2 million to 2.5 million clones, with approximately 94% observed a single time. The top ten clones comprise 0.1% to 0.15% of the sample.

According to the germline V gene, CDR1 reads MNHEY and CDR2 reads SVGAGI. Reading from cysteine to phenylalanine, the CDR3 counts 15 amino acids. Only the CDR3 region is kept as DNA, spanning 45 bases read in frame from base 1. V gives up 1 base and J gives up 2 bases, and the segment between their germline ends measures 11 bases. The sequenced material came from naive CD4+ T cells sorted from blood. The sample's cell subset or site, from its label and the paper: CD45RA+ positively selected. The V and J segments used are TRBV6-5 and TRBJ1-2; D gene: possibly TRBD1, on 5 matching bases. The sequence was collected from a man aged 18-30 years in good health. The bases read TGTGCCAGCAGTTACTTTATAGGGGCCAACTATGGCTACACCTTC. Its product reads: CASSYFIGANYGYTF.